Listed here are 2 T cell receptor beta chains from one sample, sequenced in a study of early T cells in non-severe SARS-CoV-2 infection. TCRdb re-derived calls from the 5' RACE reads in MiXCR, one entry per CDR3 protein. The sample includes about 64,000 distinct CDR3 sequences, around 20% of them seen just once. The specimen comprised whole blood, sampled at baseline. The receptors come from an adult who was a healthcare worker with PCR-confirmed SARS-CoV-2 infection or an uninfected control (not recorded which).

This clonotype has more than one count but fewer than ten. CDR3: CASSFRATDTQYF. The CDR3 nucleotides read TGTGCCAGCAGTTTTCGTGCCACAGATACGCAGTATTTT. The chain couples TRBV12-3 or TRBV12-4 to TRBJ2-3; D gene ambiguous. This CDR3 has 13 amino acids. V was clipped by 3 bases and J by 2 bases, with 6 bases between them.

This chain uses TRBV19 with TRBJ2-7; 7 bases map to TRBD2. Germline V lookup: CDR1 LNHDA, CDR2 SQIVND (reference sequence). J gave up 2 bases and V 5 bases, and 6 bases lay outside the gene matches. The CDR3 is 14 amino acids. The CDR3 coding sequence is TGTGCCAGTAGTGCGGCCCGGGGGGCCTACGAGCAGTACTTC. Its protein product is CASSAARGAYEQYF. Filled out from reference TRBV19 and TRBJ2-7, the complete variable domain reads DGGITQSPKYLFRKEGQNVTLSCEQNLNHDAMYWYRQDPGQGLRLIYYSQIVNDFQKGDIAEGYSVSREKKESFPLTVTSAQKNPTAFYLCASSAARGAYEQYFGPGTRLTVT.